This T cell receptor (beta chain) was profiled in a study of blood T cell repertoires in COVID-19. Across the whole study: Both acute and convalescent COVID-19 samples were obtained from the United States, Italy and Spain. From T cells, B-cell-depleted T cells, or PBMCs came the material, which was cDNA or gDNA.

Germline CDR1 and CDR2: MNHEY and SVGAGI. CDR3 length: 14 amino acids. V was shortened by 6 bases and J by 4 bases, with 13 bases between the two germline ends. Per the authors' pipeline: Amplification with reference gene primers provided the estimates of nucleated cell counts. Assay used: immunoSEQ multiplex PCR; TCRdb lists only in-frame clones, some missing. That table gives V, J and clone size, and the DNA gave D and trimming. Here the sample spans 350,000 to 550,000 clones, 75% to 90% being singletons. This sequence originates from a woman in her 30s with acute or convalescent COVID-19. The rearrangement links TRBV6-5 to TRBJ2-1; the D gene is possibly TRBD2 (5 bases). Sequences were obtained from peripheral blood. This chain's CDR3 is CASRDFGPYNEQFF. The CDR3, as DNA: TGTGCCAGCAGGGACTTCGGGCCTTACAATGAGCAGTTCTTC.